The next 21 T cell receptor beta chains were all read from a single sample in a study of T cell responses to AZD1222 COVID-19 vaccine. Profiling relied on immunoSEQ multiplex PCR, and the TCRdb table lists in-frame clones only, not all of them. The sample holds about 150,000 clones, 70% to 90% seen once. The sample in question was peripheral blood, obtained 28 days after the second AZD1222 dose. The source is an adult who received the AZD1222 COVID-19 vaccine.

This clone was seen a few times. The chain links TRBV5-4 to TRBJ2-7; perhaps TRBD1 as D (6 bases). CDR1 and CDR2 from the germline V gene are SGHNT and YYREEE (reference sequence). The germline V and J ends were trimmed by 4 bases and 4 bases, with 12 bases remaining between them. This CDR3 comprises 13 residues. DNA for the CDR3: TGTGCCAGCAGCACGGGGACAATGTACGAGCAGTACTTC. Protein sequence: CASSTGTMYEQYF.

The V call is TRBV7-9, the J call TRBJ1-1; no definite D call. Trimming cost V 2 bases and J 3 bases, with 10 bases left between them. The CDR3 contains 14 residues. CDR1 and CDR2 from the germline V gene are SEHNR and FQNEAQ (reference sequence). The CDR3 DNA is TGTGCCAGCAGCTTACTGGCCGTGGACACTGAAGCTTTCTTT. The encoded protein is CASSLLAVDTEAFF.

This chain links TRBV6-5 with TRBJ1-1; a weak D match, TRBD1 (5 bases). V gave up 8 bases and J gave up 4 bases, with 14 bases separating them. CDR1 MNHEY and CDR2 SVGAGI come from the germline V gene. The length of the CDR3 is 13 residues. CDR3 loop: CASPRTLGTEAFF. CDR3 coding DNA: TGTGCCAGCCCGAGGACACTGGGCACTGAAGCTTTCTTT.

The J gene is TRBJ1-5, the V gene TRBV19, with 7 bases lining up with TRBD1. V trimming: 3 bases; J trimming: 3 bases; junction bases outside the gene matches: 5. This CDR3 has 15 residues. Germline CDR1 is LNHDA and CDR2 is SQIVND (reference sequence). This CDR3 reads CASSIRDSINQPQHF. CDR3 nucleotide sequence: TGTGCCAGTAGTATCCGGGACAGCATCAATCAGCCCCAGCATTTT.

The V call is TRBV9, the J call TRBJ2-7; possibly TRBD1 or TRBD2 for D (5 bases each). The CDR3 sequence is 14 residues long. The germline CDR1 and CDR2 sequences are SGDLS and YYNGEE. The V end lost 0 bases, the J end lost 5 bases, and 12 bases lay between the germline ends. The CDR3 DNA sequence: TGTGCCAGCAGCGTAGAGGGACGTGTCGACGAGCAGTACTTC. Translating it yields CASSVEGRVDEQYF. The whole variable domain, filled in from reference TRBV9 and TRBJ2-7, reads DSGVTQTPKHLITATGQRVTLRCSPRSGDLSVYWYQQSLDQGLQFLIQYYNGEERAKGNILERFSAQQFPDLHSELNLSSLELGDSALYFCASSVEGRVDEQYFGPGTRLTVT.

This chain connects TRBV5-6 to TRBJ2-1; 12 nucleotides line up with TRBD2. Trimming removed 3 bases from V and 9 bases from J; junction bases left unmatched: 4. The CDR3 loop spans 14 amino acids. Looked up from germline, CDR1 is SGHDT and CDR2 is YYEEEE. The CDR3 nucleotides read TGTGCCAGCAGCTCTGGACTAGCGGGAAGTGAGCAGTTCTTC. It is translated as CASSSGLAGSEQFF.

This rearrangement joins TRBV29-1 to TRBJ2-3; possibly TRBD2 for D (5 bases). The CDR3 is 13 residues long. Germline lookup yields CDR1 SQVTM and CDR2 ANQGSEA. Trimming shortened V by 3 bases and J by 1 base, and 8 bases separated the two germline ends. DNA of the CDR3: TGCAGCGTTGATTGGCGGGGCACAGATACGCAGTATTTT. It is translated as CSVDWRGTDTQYF.

This clone has a single count. The chain links TRBV21-1 to TRBJ2-1; TRBD1, the table's D call, was not compared with the DNA. TRBV21-1 is a known pseudogene. The CDR3 runs 18 residues. The chain's CDR3 is CASSKGEKQLETYNEQFF. The CDR3 bases are TGTGCCAGCAGCAAAGGAGAAAAACAGTTGGAAACCTACAATGAGCAGTTCTTC.

The rearrangement joins TRBV7-7 to TRBJ2-7; no firm D call. The V and J ends lost 5 bases and 1 base respectively, with 9 bases between them. CDR3 length: 13 residues. Germline CDR1 and CDR2: SSHAT and FNYEAQ (reference sequence). The CDR3 DNA follows: TGTGCCAGCAGCATTGGACGGTCCTACGAGCAGTACTTC. Protein sequence: CASSIGRSYEQYF.

The CDR3 is CAWSPTAEAQYF. CDR3 nucleotides: TGTGCCTGGAGTCCAACCGCGGAGGCCCAGTACTTC. V and J are TRBV30 and TRBJ2-5; D may be TRBD2 (5 bases). Deletions cut 2 bases from V and 9 bases from J, with 13 bases between. This CDR3 contains 12 residues. CDR1 and CDR2 from the germline V gene are GTSNPN and SVGIG (reference sequence).

The chain couples TRBV27 to TRBJ1-2; a possible D gene is TRBD1 (6 bases). The CDR3 has 16 amino acids. V lost 5 bases to trimming and J lost 2 bases, with 18 bases between them. Germline CDR1 is MNHEY and CDR2 is SMNVEV (reference sequence). CDR3 loop: CASSLLVTGRNYGYTF. CDR3 DNA: TGTGCCAGCAGTCTACTCGTGACAGGCCGAAACTATGGCTACACCTTC.

The chain employs TRBV7-8 and TRBJ1-4, with 7 bases aligning to TRBD1. V trimming: 3 bases; J trimming: 5 bases; junction bases outside the gene matches: 3. From germline, CDR1 is SGHVS and CDR2 FQNEAQ. The CDR3 is 14 amino acids. CDR3 protein: CASSLDRRNEKLFF. The CDR3 bases are TGTGCCAGCAGCTTGGACAGGAGAAATGAAAAACTGTTTTTT. Full variable domain (rest looked up from reference TRBV7-8 and TRBJ1-4): GAGVSQSPRYKVAKRGQDVALRCDPISGHVSLFWYQQALGQGPEFLTYFQNEAQLDKSGLPSDRFFAERPEGSVSTLKIQRTQQEDSAVYLCASSLDRRNEKLFFGSGTQLSVL.

V and J are TRBV6-5 and TRBJ2-5; 10 bases fit TRBD2. The V and J ends lost 4 bases and 1 base, in that order; junction bases with no gene match: 0. The CDR3 covers 14 residues. Germline V gene sequence: CDR1 MNHEY, CDR2 SVGAGI. CDR3 residues: CASSSSGGQETQYF. The CDR3 region has the DNA TGTGCCAGCAGTTCTAGCGGGGGCCAAGAGACCCAGTACTTC.

V usage is TRBV5-1 and J usage is TRBJ2-1, with 8 bases matching TRBD2. V shed 2 bases, J shed 6 bases, and the junction held 1 base outside the gene matches. Germline loops: CDR1 SGHRS, CDR2 YFSETQ. The CDR3 has 13 residues. The CDR3 protein is CASSFGLANEQFF. The DNA for the CDR3 is TGCGCCAGCAGCTTTGGACTAGCCAATGAGCAGTTCTTC.

This clone appeared a single time. The V and J genes are TRBV21-1 and TRBJ1-5; TRBD1, as called in the table, went unchecked against the DNA. TRBV21-1 is a pseudogene. The CDR3 totals 17 residues. The CDR3 reads CASSKWGGDRGSQPQHF. CDR3 in DNA: TGTGCCAGCAGCAAATGGGGGGGGGACAGGGGTTCACAGCCCCAGCATTTT.

The chain links TRBV4-1 to TRBJ1-3; tentative D call: TRBD1 (6 bases). CDR1 and CDR2 from the germline V gene are MGHRA and YSYEKL. Trimming took 1 base from V and 8 from J, leaving 15 bases between them. The CDR3 is 15 amino acids. CDR3 sequence: CASSQVFGGADTIYF. CDR3 DNA sequence: TGCGCCAGCAGCCAAGTGTTCGGGGGCGCGGACACCATATATTTT.

This clone was picked up one time. The genes are TRBV5-4 and TRBJ2-5; maybe TRBD2 (6 bases). Germline CDR1 is SGHNT and CDR2 is YYREEE (reference sequence). CDR3 length equals 14 residues. With 4 bases removed from V and 4 bases from J, the gap between germline ends came to 14 bases. The CDR3 DNA reads as TGTGCCAGCAGCGGACTATCCGGAGCAGAGACCCAGTACTTC. Translating it yields CASSGLSGAETQYF.

The chain is built from TRBV7-9 and TRBJ1-3; D not resolved. This CDR3 has 15 amino acids. Germline-derived CDR1 and CDR2 are SEHNR and FQNEAQ (reference sequence). The V gene lost 5 bases and the J gene lost 0 bases, with 11 bases spanning the gap. DNA of the CDR3: TGTGCCAGCAGCCATGGACGGAGCTCTGGAAACACCATATATTTT. Its protein is CASSHGRSSGNTIYF.

The chain carries TRBV4-1 and TRBJ1-1, with 7 bases identical to TRBD1. Germline CDR1 is MGHRA and CDR2 is YSYEKL. The CDR3 is made up of 14 amino acids. V dropped 1 base and J dropped 5; count of bases not matched to a gene: 4. This CDR3 reads CASSQGDSGTEAFF. The DNA for the CDR3 is TGCGCCAGCAGCCAAGGGGACAGCGGGACTGAAGCTTTCTTT.

The V and J genes are TRBV27 and TRBJ1-5; D unclear. Germline V CDR1 and CDR2: MNHEY, SMNVEV (reference sequence). The CDR3 sequence is 14 residues long. The V gene lost 2 bases and the J gene lost 3 bases, with 8 bases spanning the gap. CDR3 sequence: CASSLARSNQPQHF. The CDR3 nucleotides read TGTGCCAGCAGTTTAGCCAGATCCAATCAGCCCCAGCATTTT.

The chain has TRBV7-9 and TRBJ1-2; 11 positions match TRBD1. Germline V gives CDR1 SEHNR, CDR2 FQNEAQ (reference sequence). V was clipped by 7 bases and J by 6 bases; unmatched bases: 7. There are 14 residues in the CDR3. The CDR3 nucleotides read TGTGCCAGCACCCTATCGGACAGGGGGCATGGCTACACCTTC. Its translation is CASTLSDRGHGYTF.